The 22 T cell receptor beta chains below come from one sample, sequenced in a study of blood T cell repertoires in COVID-19. Only in-frame clones appear in the TCRdb table, and some are missing; sequencing was by immunoSEQ multiplex PCR. The sample has approximately 58,000 clones; 70% to 90% are singletons. The sequencing input was peripheral blood. The receptor set was obtained from a man between 35 and 55 years old with active COVID-19.

This clone came up once. This rearrangement joins TRBV12-5 to TRBJ2-5; TRBD1 matches 7 bases. Germline CDR1 is LGHNT and CDR2 is FRNRAP. CDR3 size: 15 residues. With 1 base clipped from V and 1 base from J, the junction kept 3 bases outside the gene matches. The CDR3 protein is CASGLGQGFQETQYF. CDR3 bases: TGTGCTAGTGGTTTGGGACAGGGTTTCCAAGAGACCCAGTACTTC.

The chain uses TRBV28 and TRBJ1-1; the D is unclear. The germline CDR1 and CDR2 sequences are MDHEN and SYDVKM. The V gene lost 5 bases and the J gene lost 0 bases, with 16 bases spanning the gap. CDR3 size: 16 residues. CDR3 loop: CASSPAGSRLNTEAFF. The CDR3 bases are TGTGCCAGCAGTCCAGCGGGTTCTCGCCTGAACACTGAAGCTTTCTTT. Based on the CDR3 plus reference TRBV28 and TRBJ1-1, the full variable domain is DVKVTQSSRYLVKRTGEKVFLECVQDMDHENMFWYRQDPGLGLRLIYFSYDVKMKEKGDIPEGYSVSREKKERFSLILESASTNQTSMYLCASSPAGSRLNTEAFFGQGTRLTVV.

This clone was observed a few times. The chain joins TRBV29-1 to TRBJ1-3; 7 bases map to TRBD1. The CDR3 extends over 16 amino acids. With V trimmed by 3 bases and J by 0 bases, 8 bases remained unmatched. Germline loops: CDR1 SQVTM, CDR2 ANQGSEA. The CDR3 reads CSVEDAGTVSGNTIYF. The CDR3 region has the DNA TGCAGCGTTGAGGACGCGGGGACAGTCTCTGGAAACACCATATATTTT.

This chain connects TRBV7-6 to TRBJ1-1, with TRBD1 matching 7 bases. Trimming cost V 5 bases and J 0 bases; bases outside gene matches: 6. From germline, CDR1 is SGHVS and CDR2 FNYEAQ. CDR3 length: 15 amino acids. CDR3 protein: CASSARQGMNTEAFF. The DNA for the CDR3 is TGTGCCAGCAGCGCCCGACAGGGTATGAACACTGAAGCTTTCTTT.

V and J are TRBV24-1 and TRBJ1-2; no firm D call. Deletions cut 3 bases from V and 0 bases from J, with 16 bases between. This CDR3 is 17 amino acids long. Germline lookup yields CDR1 KGHDR and CDR2 SFDVKD. CDR3 DNA sequence: TGTGCCACCAGTGATCCCTCCCCGGGAGTCGCTAACTATGGCTACACCTTC. Protein: CATSDPSPGVANYGYTF.

This clone was observed a single time. Other nucleotide sequences in the sample specify the same CDR3. The chain recombines TRBV19 with TRBJ2-3; maybe TRBD2 (5 bases). CDR3 size: 16 residues. The ends were cut back, 3 bases at V and 0 bases at J, with 13 bases in the middle. Per germline, CDR1 LNHDA and CDR2 SQIVND (reference sequence). DNA of the CDR3: TGTGCCAGTAGTATTAGGAGCGGAACTAGCACAGATACGCAGTATTTT. Translation gives CASSIRSGTSTDTQYF.

The rearrangement links TRBV9 to TRBJ2-1, with unresolved D. Trimming shortened V by 0 bases and J by 5 bases, and 3 bases separated the two germline ends. The germline gives CDR1 SGDLS, CDR2 YYNGEE. The CDR3 is 12 residues long. The DNA for the CDR3 is TGTGCCAGCAGCGTAGACAACAATGAGCAGTTCTTC. Its translation is CASSVDNNEQFF.

The chain uses TRBV28 and TRBJ1-6; no reliable D call. CDR3 length: 13 amino acids. Trimming stripped 6 bases from V and 5 bases from J, with 8 bases between. Germline CDR1 reads MDHEN; CDR2 reads SYDVKM. The CDR3 coding sequence is TGTGCCAGCAGAAGGAGCAATAATTCACCCCTCCACTTT. Its protein product is CASRRSNNSPLHF. The full variable domain, its missing parts supplied by reference TRBV28 and TRBJ1-6, is DVKVTQSSRYLVKRTGEKVFLECVQDMDHENMFWYRQDPGLGLRLIYFSYDVKMKEKGDIPEGYSVSREKKERFSLILESASTNQTSMYLCASRRSNNSPLHFGNGTRLTVT.

J is TRBJ2-1 and V is TRBV7-3; D is ambiguous. From germline, CDR1 is SGHTA and CDR2 FQGTGA. Trimming stripped 2 bases from V and 0 bases from J, with 8 bases between. CDR3 length equals 15 residues. CDR3 loop: CASSLDSSSYNEQFF. The CDR3 bases are TGTGCCAGCAGCTTAGACTCGAGCTCCTACAATGAGCAGTTCTTC.

The chain couples TRBV6-5 to TRBJ2-7; 7 bases are shared with TRBD2. The ends lost 1 base at V and 0 bases at J; junction bases unmatched: 6. The germline CDR1 and CDR2 sequences are MNHEY and SVGAGI. This CDR3 has 16 amino acids. The CDR3 loop reads CASSYYGTTLSYEQYF. The CDR3 nucleotides read TGTGCCAGCAGTTACTACGGGACTACCCTCTCCTACGAGCAGTACTTC.

This clone appeared a few times. The J gene is TRBJ1-6, the V gene TRBV30; D is uncertain. With 1 base removed from V and 10 bases from J, the gap between germline ends came to 11 bases. CDR3 length: 13 residues. Germline lookup yields CDR1 GTSNPN and CDR2 SVGIG (reference sequence). This CDR3 is CAWSERAGSPLHF. The CDR3 DNA is TGTGCCTGGAGTGAGCGGGCCGGGTCACCCCTCCACTTT.

The chain recombines TRBV9 with TRBJ1-3, with a possible D match to TRBD1 (6 bases). The CDR3 is made up of 14 amino acids. CDR1 is SGDLS and CDR2 is YYNGEE in the germline V gene. The V and J ends lost 0 bases and 4 bases respectively, with 8 bases between them. The CDR3 DNA reads as TGTGCCAGCAGCGTAGAACAGGGCGGAAACACCATATATTTT. Protein: CASSVEQGGNTIYF.

The chain carries TRBV5-1 and TRBJ2-5; 15 bases match TRBD2. The length of the CDR3 is 17 residues. Trimming cost V 5 bases and J 0 bases; bases outside gene matches: 5. Germline V gene sequence: CDR1 SGHRS, CDR2 YFSETQ. The CDR3 loop is CASRGTSGRRNQETQYF. Here the CDR3 DNA reads TGCGCCAGCAGGGGGACTAGCGGGAGGCGGAACCAAGAGACCCAGTACTTC. Supplemented by reference TRBV5-1 and TRBJ2-5, the full variable domain reads KAGVTQTPRYLIKTRGQQVTLSCSPISGHRSVSWYQQTPGQGLQFLFEYFSETQRNKGNFPGRFSGRQFSNSRSEMNVSTLELGDSALYLCASRGTSGRRNQETQYFGPGTRLLVL.

The chain uses TRBV19 and TRBJ2-1; 16 bases are shared with TRBD2. V shed 1 base, J shed 4 bases, and the junction held 13 bases outside the gene matches. Germline-derived CDR1 and CDR2 are LNHDA and SQIVND (reference sequence). CDR3 length: 21 amino acids. In nucleotides, the CDR3 is TGTGCCAGTAGTATAGGGGCAGTGGGACTAGCGGGAGGGCCAAGGTACAATGAGCAGTTCTTC. Translation gives CASSIGAVGLAGGPRYNEQFF.

V is TRBV9 and J is TRBJ2-3; 7 bases map to TRBD2. Germline V gives CDR1 SGDLS, CDR2 YYNGEE. The CDR3 covers 15 residues. V trimming: 3 bases; J trimming: 3 bases; junction bases outside the gene matches: 7. Here the CDR3 reads CASSAREGVTDTQYF. Written as DNA, the CDR3 is TGTGCCAGCAGCGCGAGGGAGGGCGTGACAGATACGCAGTATTTT.

This clone appeared a single time. Additional DNA sequences in this sample encode the identical CDR3. V is TRBV7-9 and J is TRBJ2-1; perhaps TRBD2 as D (6 bases). The CDR3 sequence is 14 residues long. With 5 bases removed from V and 1 base from J, the gap between germline ends came to 9 bases. Germline assignment: CDR1 SEHNR and CDR2 FQNEAQ (reference sequence). In DNA, the CDR3 is TGTGCCAGCAGCCCAGGGACTTCCTACAATGAGCAGTTCTTC. It translates to CASSPGTSYNEQFF.

V usage is TRBV5-1 and J usage is TRBJ2-1, with TRBD1 as a possible D gene (6 bases). CDR3 length equals 16 residues. CDR1 SGHRS and CDR2 YFSETQ come from the germline V gene. V was trimmed by 0 bases and J by 4 bases, leaving 14 bases between them. The CDR3 spells CASSLEYRDTYNEQFF. The DNA for the CDR3 is TGCGCCAGCAGCTTGGAGTATAGGGACACGTACAATGAGCAGTTCTTC.

The chain is built from TRBV11-3 and TRBJ1-1; possible D gene TRBD1, 6 bases. V lost 0 bases, J lost 0 bases, and 14 bases lay in between. Germline assignment: CDR1 SGHNT and CDR2 YENEEA. The CDR3 runs to 17 residues. The CDR3: CASSLDPRGGLNTEAFF. CDR3 DNA: TGTGCCAGCAGCTTAGATCCAAGGGGGGGCCTGAACACTGAAGCTTTCTTT.

The chain recombines TRBV18 with TRBJ2-1, with D unresolved. The V end lost 3 bases, the J end lost 9 bases, and 12 bases lay between the germline ends. Per germline, CDR1 KGHSH and CDR2 LQKENI. The CDR3 covers 13 residues. CDR3: CASSPLFMSEQFF. In DNA form, the CDR3 reads TGTGCCAGCTCACCGCTCTTTATGAGTGAGCAGTTCTTC. Combining the CDR3 with reference TRBV18 and TRBJ2-1 gives the whole variable domain NAGVMQNPRHLVRRRGQEARLRCSPMKGHSHVYWYRQLPEEGLKFMVYLQKENIIDESGMPKERFSAEFPKEGPSILRIQQVVRGDSAAYFCASSPLFMSEQFFGPGTRLTVL.

The rearrangement uses TRBV7-2 and TRBJ2-7; TRBD2 matches 7 bases. V was pared by 0 bases and J by 3 bases, with 8 bases of the junction left unmatched. The CDR3 contains 16 residues. Per the germline V gene, CDR1 is SGHTA and CDR2 is FQGNSA. The CDR3 DNA reads TGTGCCAGCAGCTTAGCGGGACGCGGGAGTCTCTACGAGCAGTACTTC. Protein product: CASSLAGRGSLYEQYF.

The chain recombines TRBV30 with TRBJ1-6, with 9 bases matching TRBD1. The germline CDR1 and CDR2 sequences are GTSNPN and SVGIG (reference sequence). J was trimmed by 10 bases and V by 6 bases; bases with no gene match: 7. The CDR3 consists of 13 residues. CDR3 protein: CACSRDRVSPLHF. The CDR3 DNA sequence: TGTGCCTGTAGCCGGGACAGGGTATCACCCCTCCACTTT.

V gene TRBV27 combines with J gene TRBJ2-7; 12 positions match TRBD1. The length of the CDR3 is 14 residues. Per the germline V gene, CDR1 is MNHEY and CDR2 is SMNVEV (reference sequence). V shed 5 bases, J shed 6 bases, and the junction held 5 bases outside the gene matches. The CDR3 here is CASSLGQGASEQYF. As DNA, the CDR3 is TGTGCCAGCAGTCTGGGACAGGGGGCGTCCGAGCAGTACTTC.